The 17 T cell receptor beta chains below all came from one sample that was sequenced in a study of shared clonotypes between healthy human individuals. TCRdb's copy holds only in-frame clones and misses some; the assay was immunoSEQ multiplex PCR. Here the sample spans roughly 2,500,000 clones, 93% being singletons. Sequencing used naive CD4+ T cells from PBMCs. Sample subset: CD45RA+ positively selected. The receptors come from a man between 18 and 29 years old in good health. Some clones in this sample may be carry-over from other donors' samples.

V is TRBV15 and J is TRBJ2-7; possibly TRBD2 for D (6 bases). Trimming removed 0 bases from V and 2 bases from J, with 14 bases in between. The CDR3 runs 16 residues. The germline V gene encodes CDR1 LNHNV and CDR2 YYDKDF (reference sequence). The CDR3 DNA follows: TGTGCCACCAGCAGAGATCGGACTATCAGCACCTACGAGCAGTACTTC. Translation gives CATSRDRTISTYEQYF.

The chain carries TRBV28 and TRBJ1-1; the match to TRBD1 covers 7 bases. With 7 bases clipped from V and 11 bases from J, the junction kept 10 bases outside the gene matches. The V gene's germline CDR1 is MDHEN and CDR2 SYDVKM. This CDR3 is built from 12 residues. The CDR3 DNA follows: TGTGCCAGCACCAAAATCAGGGGGGATGCTTTCTTT. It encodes CASTKIRGDAFF.

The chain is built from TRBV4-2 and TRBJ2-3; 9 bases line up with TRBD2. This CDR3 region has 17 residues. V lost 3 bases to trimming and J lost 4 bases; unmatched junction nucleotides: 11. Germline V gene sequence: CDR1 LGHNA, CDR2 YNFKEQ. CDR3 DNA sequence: TGTGCCAGCAGCCAGACAATAGCGGGAGCGGTCGCAGATACGCAGTATTTT. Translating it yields CASSQTIAGAVADTQYF.

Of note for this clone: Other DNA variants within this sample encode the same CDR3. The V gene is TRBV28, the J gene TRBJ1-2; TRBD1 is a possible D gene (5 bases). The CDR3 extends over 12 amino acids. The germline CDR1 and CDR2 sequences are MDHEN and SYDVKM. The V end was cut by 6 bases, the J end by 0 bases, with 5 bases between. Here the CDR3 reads CASRTANYGYTF. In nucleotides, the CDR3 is TGTGCCAGCAGGACAGCTAACTATGGCTACACCTTC.

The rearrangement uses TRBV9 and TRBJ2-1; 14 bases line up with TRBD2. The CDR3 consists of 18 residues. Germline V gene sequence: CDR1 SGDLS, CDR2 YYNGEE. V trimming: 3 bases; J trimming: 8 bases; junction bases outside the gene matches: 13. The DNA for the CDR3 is TGTGCCAGCAGCGAGGGTACTGGGACTAGCGGGAGAGGGTATGAGCAGTTCTTC. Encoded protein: CASSEGTGTSGRGYEQFF.

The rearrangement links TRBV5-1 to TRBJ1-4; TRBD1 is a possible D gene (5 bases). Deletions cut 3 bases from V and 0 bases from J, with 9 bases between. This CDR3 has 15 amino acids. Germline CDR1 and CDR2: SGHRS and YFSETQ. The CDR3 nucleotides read TGCGCCAGCAGCTCACAGGTAGCAACTAATGAAAAACTGTTTTTT. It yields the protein CASSSQVATNEKLFF.

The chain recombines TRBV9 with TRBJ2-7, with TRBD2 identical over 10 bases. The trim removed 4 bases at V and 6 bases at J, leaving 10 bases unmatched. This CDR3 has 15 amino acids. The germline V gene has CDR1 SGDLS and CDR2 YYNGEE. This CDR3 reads CASSKSGRAYGEQYF. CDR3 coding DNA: TGTGCCAGCAGCAAGAGCGGGAGGGCCTATGGCGAGCAGTACTTC.

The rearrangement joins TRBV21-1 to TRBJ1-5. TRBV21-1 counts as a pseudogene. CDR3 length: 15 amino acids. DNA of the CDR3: TGTGCCAGCCCTCCGGGGCCATGGGGCAATCAGCCCCAGCATTTT. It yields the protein CASPPGPWGNQPQHF.

CDR3 nucleotide sequence: TGTGCCAGCCACGGCGGGAGAGCCTACGAGCAGTACTTC. Encoded protein: CASHGGRAYEQYF. The V gene is TRBV27, the J gene TRBJ2-7; 7 bases are a match to TRBD2. V lost 8 bases to trimming and J lost 2 bases; unmatched junction nucleotides: 6. The CDR3 is made up of 13 amino acids. The germline gives CDR1 MNHEY, CDR2 SMNVEV (reference sequence).

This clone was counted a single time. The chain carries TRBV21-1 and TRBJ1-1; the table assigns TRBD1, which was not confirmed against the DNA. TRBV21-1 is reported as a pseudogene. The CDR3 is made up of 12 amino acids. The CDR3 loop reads CATNRVNGEAFF. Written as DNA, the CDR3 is TGTGCCACCAACAGGGTAAATGGTGAAGCTTTCTTT.

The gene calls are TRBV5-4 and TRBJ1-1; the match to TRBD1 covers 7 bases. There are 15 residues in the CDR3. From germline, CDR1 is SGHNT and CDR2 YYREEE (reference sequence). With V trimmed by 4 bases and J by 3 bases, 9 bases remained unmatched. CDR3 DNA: TGTGCCAGCAGCGAAAAACAGGGGTTGTACACTGAAGCTTTCTTT. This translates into CASSEKQGLYTEAFF.

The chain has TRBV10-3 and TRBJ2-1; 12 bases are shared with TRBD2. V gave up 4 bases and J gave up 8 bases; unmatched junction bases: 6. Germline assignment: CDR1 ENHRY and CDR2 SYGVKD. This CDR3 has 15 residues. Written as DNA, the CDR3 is TGTGCCATCAGTGGGACTAGCGGGATCCCCCATGAGCAGTTCTTC. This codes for CAISGTSGIPHEQFF.

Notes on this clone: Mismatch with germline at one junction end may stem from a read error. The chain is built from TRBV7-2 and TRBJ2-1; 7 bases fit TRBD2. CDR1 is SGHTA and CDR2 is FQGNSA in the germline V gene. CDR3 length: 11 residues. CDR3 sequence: CASSLGAGLVF. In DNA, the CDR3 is TGTGCCAGCAGCTTAGGAGCGGGATTGGTCTTC.

This CDR3 reads CASGSSPGLAGGPTGELFF. The CDR3, as DNA: TGTGCCAGCGGATCTAGCCCCGGACTAGCGGGAGGACCCACCGGGGAGCTGTTTTTT. The chain carries TRBV28 and TRBJ2-2, with 14 positions matching TRBD2. This CDR3 has 19 residues. CDR1 MDHEN and CDR2 SYDVKM come from the germline V gene. V gave up 8 bases and J gave up 4 bases; unmatched junction bases: 15.

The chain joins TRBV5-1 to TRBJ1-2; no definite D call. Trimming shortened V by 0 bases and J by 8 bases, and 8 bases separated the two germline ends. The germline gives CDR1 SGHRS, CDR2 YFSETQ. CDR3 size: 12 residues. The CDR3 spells CASSLVGWGYTF. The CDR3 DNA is TGCGCCAGCAGCTTGGTGGGATGGGGCTACACCTTC.

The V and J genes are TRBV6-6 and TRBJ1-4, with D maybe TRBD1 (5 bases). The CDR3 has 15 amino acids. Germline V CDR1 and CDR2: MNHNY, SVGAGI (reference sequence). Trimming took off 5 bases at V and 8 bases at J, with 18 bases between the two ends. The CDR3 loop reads CASSPPPGWGEKLFF. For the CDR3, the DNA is TGTGCCAGCAGTCCCCCCCCGGGATGGGGCGAAAAACTGTTTTTT.

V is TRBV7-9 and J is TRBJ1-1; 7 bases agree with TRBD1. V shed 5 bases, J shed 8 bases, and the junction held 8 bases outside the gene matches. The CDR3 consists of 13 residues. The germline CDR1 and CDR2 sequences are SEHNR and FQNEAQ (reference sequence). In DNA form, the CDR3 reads TGTGCCAGCAGCCCCCGGACAGGACTCGAAGCTTTCTTT. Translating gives CASSPRTGLEAFF.